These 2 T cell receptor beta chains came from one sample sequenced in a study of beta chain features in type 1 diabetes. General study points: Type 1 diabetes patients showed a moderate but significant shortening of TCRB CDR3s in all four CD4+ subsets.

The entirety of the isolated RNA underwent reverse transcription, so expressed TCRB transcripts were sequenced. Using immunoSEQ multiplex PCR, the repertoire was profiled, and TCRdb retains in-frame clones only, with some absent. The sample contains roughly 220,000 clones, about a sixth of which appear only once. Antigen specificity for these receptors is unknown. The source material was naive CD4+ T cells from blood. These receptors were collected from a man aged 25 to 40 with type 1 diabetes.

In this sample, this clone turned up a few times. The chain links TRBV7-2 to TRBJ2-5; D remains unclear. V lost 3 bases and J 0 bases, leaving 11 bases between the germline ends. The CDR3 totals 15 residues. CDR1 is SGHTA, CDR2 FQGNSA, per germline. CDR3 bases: TGTGCCAGCAGCTTCGACCCAACGTACCAAGAGACCCAGTACTTC. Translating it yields CASSFDPTYQETQYF.

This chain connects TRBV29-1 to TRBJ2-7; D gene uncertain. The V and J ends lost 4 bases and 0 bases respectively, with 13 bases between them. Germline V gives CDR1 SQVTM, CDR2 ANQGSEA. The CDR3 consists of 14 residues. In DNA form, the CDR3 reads TGCAGCGTTGCTGGGAAGGCCTCCTCCTACGAGCAGTACTTC. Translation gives CSVAGKASSYEQYF.